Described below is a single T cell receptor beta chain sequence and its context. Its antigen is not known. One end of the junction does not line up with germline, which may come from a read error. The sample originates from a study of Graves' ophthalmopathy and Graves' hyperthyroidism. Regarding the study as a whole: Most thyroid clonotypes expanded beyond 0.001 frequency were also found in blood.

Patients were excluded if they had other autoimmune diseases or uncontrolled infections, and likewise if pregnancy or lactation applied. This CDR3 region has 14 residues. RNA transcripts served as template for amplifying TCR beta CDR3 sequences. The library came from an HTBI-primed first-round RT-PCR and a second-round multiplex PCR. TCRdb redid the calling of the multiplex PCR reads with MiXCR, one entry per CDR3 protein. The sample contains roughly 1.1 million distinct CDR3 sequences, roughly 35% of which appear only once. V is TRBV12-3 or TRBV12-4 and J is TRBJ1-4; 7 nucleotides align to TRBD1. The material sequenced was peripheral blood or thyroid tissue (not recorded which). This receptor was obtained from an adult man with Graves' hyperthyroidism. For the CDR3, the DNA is TGTGCCAGCAGCCCCTCCGACAGGGCAGGAGGTGAAGTTTTT. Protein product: CASSPSDRAGGEVF.